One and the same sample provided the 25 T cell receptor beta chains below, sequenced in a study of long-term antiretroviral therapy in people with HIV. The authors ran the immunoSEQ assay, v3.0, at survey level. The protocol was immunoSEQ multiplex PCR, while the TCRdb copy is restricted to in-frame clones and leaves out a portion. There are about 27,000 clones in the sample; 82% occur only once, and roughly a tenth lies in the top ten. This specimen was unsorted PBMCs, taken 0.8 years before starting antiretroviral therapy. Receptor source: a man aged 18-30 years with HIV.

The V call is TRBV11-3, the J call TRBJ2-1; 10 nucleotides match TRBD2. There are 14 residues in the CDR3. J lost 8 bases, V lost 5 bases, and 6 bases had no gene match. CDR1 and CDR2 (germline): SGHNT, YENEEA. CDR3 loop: CASSPRTSGDEQFF. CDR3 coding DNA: TGTGCCAGCAGCCCCCGGACTAGCGGCGATGAGCAGTTCTTC.

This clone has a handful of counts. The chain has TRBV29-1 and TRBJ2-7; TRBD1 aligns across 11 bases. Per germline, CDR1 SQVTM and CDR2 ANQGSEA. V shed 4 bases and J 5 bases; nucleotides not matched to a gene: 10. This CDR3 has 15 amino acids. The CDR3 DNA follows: TGCAGCGTTGGGACAGGGGGCGAAGTGAGGGACGAGCAGTACTTC. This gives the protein CSVGTGGEVRDEQYF.

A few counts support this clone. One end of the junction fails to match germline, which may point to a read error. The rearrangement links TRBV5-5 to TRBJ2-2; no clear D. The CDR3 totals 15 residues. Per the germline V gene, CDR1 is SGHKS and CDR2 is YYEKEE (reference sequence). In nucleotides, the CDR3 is TGTGCCAGCAGCTTGTCCCCACTGAACAGCGGGGAGCTGTTTTTT. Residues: CASSLSPLNSGELFF.

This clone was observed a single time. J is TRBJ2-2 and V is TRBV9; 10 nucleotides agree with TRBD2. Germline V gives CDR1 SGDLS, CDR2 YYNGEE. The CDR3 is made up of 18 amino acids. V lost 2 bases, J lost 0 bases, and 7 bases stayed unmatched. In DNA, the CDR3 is TGTGCCAGCAGCGTCACAGGTAGCGGGGGGCCGAACACCGGGGAGCTGTTTTTT. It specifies CASSVTGSGGPNTGELFF.

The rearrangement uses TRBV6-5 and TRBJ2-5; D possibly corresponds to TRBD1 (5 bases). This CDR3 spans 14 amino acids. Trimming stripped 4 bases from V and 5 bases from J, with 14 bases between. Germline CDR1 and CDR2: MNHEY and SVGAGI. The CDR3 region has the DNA TGTGCCAGCAGTTCGACAGAGATAATGGAGACCCAGTACTTC. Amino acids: CASSSTEIMETQYF.

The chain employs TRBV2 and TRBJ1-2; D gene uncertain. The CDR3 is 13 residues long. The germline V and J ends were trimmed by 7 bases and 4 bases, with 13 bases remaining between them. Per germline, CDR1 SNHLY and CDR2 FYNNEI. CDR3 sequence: CASTIGRLYGYTF. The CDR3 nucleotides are TGTGCCAGCACTATTGGGAGGCTCTATGGCTACACCTTC.

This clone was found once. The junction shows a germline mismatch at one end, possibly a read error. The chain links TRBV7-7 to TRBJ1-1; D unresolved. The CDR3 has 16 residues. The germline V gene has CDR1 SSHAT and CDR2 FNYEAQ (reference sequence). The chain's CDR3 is CASSYQQAPSNTEAFF. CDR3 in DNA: TGTGCTAGCAGCTACCAGCAGGCCCCATCGAACACTGAAGCTTTCTTT.

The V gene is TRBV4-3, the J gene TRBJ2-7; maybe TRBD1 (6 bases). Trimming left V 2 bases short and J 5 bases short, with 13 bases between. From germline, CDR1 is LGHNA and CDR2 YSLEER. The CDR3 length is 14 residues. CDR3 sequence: CASSQPGETDEQYF. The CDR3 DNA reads TGCGCCAGCAGCCAACCAGGGGAAACCGACGAGCAGTACTTC.

The CDR3 protein is CAISEDKPGQGFMNTEAFF. In nucleotides, the CDR3 is TGTGCCATCAGTGAGGATAAACCGGGACAGGGCTTTATGAACACTGAAGCTTTCTTT. This sequence joins TRBV10-3 and TRBJ1-1, with 9 nucleotides matching TRBD1. Germline trimming cut 2 bases from V and 0 bases from J; bases unmatched to any gene: 13. CDR3 size: 19 residues. Germline CDR1 ENHRY, CDR2 SYGVKD.

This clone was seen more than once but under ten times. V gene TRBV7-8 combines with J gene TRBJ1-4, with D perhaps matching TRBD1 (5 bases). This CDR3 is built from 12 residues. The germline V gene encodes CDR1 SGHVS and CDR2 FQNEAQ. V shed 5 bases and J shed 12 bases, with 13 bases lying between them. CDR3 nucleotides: TGTGCCAGCAGCGCCATAAGGGGAGAACTGTTTTTT. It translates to CASSAIRGELFF. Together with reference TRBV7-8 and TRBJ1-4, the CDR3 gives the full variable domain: GAGVSQSPRYKVAKRGQDVALRCDPISGHVSLFWYQQALGQGPEFLTYFQNEAQLDKSGLPSDRFFAERPEGSVSTLKIQRTQQEDSAVYLCASSAIRGELFFGSGTQLSVL.

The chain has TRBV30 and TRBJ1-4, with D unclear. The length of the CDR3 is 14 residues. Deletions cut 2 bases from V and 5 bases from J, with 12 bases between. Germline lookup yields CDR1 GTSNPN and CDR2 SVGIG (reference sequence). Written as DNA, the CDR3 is TGTGCCTGGAGTTTAGGACTCGGGAATGAAAAACTGTTTTTT. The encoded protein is CAWSLGLGNEKLFF.

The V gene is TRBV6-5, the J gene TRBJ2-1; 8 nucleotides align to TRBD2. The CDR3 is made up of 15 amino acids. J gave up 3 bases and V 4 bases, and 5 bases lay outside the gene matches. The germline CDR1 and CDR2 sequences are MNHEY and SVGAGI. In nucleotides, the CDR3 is TGTGCCAGCAGTTTACGGGAGGGCCTCTACAATGAGCAGTTCTTC. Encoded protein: CASSLREGLYNEQFF.

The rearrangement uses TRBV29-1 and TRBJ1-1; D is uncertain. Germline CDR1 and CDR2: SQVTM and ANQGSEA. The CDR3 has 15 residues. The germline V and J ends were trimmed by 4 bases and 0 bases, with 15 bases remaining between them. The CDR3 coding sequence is TGCAGCGTTGGGGAGGGTCTGGGATTGAACACTGAAGCTTTCTTT. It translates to CSVGEGLGLNTEAFF.

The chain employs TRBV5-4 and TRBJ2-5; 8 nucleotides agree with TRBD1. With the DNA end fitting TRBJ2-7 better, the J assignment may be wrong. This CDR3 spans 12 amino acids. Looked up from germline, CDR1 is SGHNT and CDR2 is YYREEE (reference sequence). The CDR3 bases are TGTGCCAGCAGCCGACAGGGGTACGAGCAGTACTTC. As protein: CASSRQGYEQYF.

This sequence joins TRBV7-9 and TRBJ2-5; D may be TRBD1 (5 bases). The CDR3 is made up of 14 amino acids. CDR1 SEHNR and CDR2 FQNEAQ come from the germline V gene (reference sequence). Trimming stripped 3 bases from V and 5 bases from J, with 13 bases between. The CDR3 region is CASSLHSPGETQYF. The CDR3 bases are TGTGCCAGCAGCTTGCACTCCCCAGGGGAGACCCAGTACTTC.

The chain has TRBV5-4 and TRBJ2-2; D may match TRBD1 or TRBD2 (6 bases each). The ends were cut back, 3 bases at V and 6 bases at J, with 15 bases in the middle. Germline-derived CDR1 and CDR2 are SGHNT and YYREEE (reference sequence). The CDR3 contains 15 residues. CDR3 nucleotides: TGTGCCAGCAGCTACTTGGGGGGCGCGGCCGGGGAGCTGTTTTTT. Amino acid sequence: CASSYLGGAAGELFF.

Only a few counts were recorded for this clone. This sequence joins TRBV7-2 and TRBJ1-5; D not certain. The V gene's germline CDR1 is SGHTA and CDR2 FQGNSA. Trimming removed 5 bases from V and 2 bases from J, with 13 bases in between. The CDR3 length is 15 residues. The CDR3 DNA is TGTGCCAGCAGCGAGGAGTTCGGTGGCAATCAGCCCCAGCATTTT. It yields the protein CASSEEFGGNQPQHF.

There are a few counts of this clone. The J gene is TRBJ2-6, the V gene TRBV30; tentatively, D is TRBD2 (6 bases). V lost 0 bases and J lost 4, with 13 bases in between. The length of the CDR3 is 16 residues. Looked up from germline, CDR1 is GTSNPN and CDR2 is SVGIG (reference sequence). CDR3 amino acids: CAWSVPAGNGANVLTF. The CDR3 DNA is TGTGCCTGGAGTGTACCGGCGGGGAACGGGGCCAACGTCCTGACTTTC.

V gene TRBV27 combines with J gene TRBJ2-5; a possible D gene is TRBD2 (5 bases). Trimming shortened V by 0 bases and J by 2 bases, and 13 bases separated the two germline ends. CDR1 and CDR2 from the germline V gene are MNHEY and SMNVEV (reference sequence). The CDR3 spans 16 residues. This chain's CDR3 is CASSLSRGYGQETQYF. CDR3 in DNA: TGTGCCAGCAGTTTATCCCGGGGTTACGGGCAAGAGACCCAGTACTTC.

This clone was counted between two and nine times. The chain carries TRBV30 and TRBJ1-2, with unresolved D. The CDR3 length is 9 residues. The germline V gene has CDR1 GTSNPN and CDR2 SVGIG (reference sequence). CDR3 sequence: CGTAHGYTF. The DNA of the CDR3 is TGTGGCACAGCTCATGGCTACACCTTC. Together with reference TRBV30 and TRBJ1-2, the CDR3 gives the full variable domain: SQTIHQWPATLVQPVGSPLSLECTVEGTSNPNLYWYRQAAGRGLQLLFYSVGIGQISSEVPQNLSASRPQDRQFILSSKKLLLSDSGFYLCGTAHGYTFGSGTRLTVV.

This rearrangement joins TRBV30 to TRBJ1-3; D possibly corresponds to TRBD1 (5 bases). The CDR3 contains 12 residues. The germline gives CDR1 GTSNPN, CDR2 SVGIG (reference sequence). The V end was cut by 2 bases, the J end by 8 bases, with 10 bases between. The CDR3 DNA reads TGTGCCTGGAGTTGGGGGAGAGACACCATATATTTT. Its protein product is CAWSWGRDTIYF.

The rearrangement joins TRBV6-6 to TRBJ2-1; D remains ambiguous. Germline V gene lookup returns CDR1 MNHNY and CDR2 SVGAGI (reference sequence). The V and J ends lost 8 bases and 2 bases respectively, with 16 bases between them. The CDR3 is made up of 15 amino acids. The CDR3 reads CASGRGDEAYNEQFF. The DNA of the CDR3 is TGTGCCAGCGGCCGCGGAGACGAGGCCTACAATGAGCAGTTCTTC.

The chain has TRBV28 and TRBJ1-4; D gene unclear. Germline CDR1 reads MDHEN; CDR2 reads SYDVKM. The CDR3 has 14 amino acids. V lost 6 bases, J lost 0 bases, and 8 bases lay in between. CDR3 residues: CASSPGSTNEKLFF. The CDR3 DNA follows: TGTGCCAGCAGCCCGGGGTCAACTAATGAAAAACTGTTTTTT.

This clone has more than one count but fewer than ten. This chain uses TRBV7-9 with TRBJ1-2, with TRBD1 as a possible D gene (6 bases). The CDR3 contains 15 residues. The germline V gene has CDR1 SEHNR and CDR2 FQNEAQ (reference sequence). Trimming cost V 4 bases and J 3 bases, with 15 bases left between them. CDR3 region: CASSSGRGPDYGYTF. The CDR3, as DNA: TGTGCCAGCAGCTCGGGTCGGGGGCCTGACTATGGCTACACCTTC.

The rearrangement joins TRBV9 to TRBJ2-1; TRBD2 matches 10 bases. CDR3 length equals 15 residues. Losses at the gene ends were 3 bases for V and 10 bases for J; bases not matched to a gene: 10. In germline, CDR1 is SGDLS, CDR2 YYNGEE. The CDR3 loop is CASSAASGRGGEQFF. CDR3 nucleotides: TGTGCCAGCAGCGCCGCTAGCGGGAGAGGCGGGGAGCAGTTCTTC.